This T cell receptor beta chain was captured in a study of T-cell reconstitution after alpha-beta-depleted transplantation in children. Unique molecular identifiers featured in how the TCRbeta library was prepared. TCRdb passed the PCR reads through MiXCR, listing each CDR3 protein once. The table lists more than 150,000 distinct CDR3 sequences, roughly 14% of them singletons. V trimming: 4 bases; J trimming: 5 bases; junction bases outside the gene matches: 1. This CDR3 spans 12 amino acids. CDR1 is SQVTM, CDR2 ANQGSEA, per germline. This clonotype has at least ten counts. The sample was PBMCs from the stem cell graft donor, taken from the stem cell graft. The chain links TRBV29-1 to TRBJ2-1; 8 nucleotides line up with TRBD2. The clonotype originates from a human donor who donated a stem cell graft to a child with acute lymphoblastic leukemia. Here the CDR3 DNA reads TGCAGCGTTGCGGGGGGGAACAATGAGCAGTTCTTC. Its protein product is CSVAGGNNEQFF.